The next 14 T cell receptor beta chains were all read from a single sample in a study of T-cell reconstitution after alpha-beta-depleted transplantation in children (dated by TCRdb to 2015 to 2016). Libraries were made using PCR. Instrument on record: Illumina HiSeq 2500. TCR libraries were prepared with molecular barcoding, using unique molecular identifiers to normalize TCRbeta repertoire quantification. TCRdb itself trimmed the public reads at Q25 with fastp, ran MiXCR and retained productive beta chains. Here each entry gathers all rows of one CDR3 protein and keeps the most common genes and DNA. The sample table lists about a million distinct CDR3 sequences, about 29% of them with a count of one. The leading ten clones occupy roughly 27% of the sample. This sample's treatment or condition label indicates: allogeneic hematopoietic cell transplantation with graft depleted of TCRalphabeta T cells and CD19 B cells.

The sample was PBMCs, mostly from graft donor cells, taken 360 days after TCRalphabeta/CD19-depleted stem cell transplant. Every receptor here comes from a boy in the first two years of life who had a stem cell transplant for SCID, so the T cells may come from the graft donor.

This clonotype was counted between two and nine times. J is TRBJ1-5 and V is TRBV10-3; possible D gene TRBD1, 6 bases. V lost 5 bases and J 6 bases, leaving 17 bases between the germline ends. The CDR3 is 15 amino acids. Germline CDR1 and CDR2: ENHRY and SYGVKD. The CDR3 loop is CAISLGGGLSQPQHF. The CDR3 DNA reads TGTGCCATCAGTTTGGGGGGGGGCCTGTCTCAGCCCCAGCATTTT.

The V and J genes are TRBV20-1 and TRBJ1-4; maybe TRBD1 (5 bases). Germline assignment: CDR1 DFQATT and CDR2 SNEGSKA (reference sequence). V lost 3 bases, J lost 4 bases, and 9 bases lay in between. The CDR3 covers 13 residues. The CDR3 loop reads CSARARVNEKLFF. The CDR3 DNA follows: TGCAGTGCTAGGGCCAGGGTTAATGAAAAACTGTTTTTT.

The CDR3 region is CASRPQDNTGELFF. Here the CDR3 DNA reads TGTGCCAGCAGACCACAGGATAACACCGGGGAGCTGTTTTTT. This chain links TRBV12-3 or TRBV12-4 with TRBJ2-2, with D perhaps matching TRBD1 (5 bases). Trimming took 6 bases from V and 2 from J, leaving 10 bases between them. The CDR3 length is 14 residues.

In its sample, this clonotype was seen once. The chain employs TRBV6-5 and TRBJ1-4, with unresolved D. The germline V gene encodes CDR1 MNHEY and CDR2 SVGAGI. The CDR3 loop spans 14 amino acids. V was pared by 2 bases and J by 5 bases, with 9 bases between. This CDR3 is CASSYTRKNEKLFF. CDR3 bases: TGTGCCAGCAGTTACACCAGGAAGAATGAAAAACTGTTTTTT.

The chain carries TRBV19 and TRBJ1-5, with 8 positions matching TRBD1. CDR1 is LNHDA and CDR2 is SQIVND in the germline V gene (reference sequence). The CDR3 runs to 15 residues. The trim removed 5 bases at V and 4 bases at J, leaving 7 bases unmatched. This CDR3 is CASSLDRAPNQPQHF. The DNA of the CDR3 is TGTGCCAGTAGTTTGGACAGGGCTCCGAATCAGCCCCAGCATTTT.

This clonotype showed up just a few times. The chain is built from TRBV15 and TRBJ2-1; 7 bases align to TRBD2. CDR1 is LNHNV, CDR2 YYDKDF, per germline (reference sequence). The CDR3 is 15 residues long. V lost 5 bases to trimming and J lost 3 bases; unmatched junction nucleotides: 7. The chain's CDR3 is CATSSWERGYNEQFF. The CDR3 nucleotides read TGTGCCACCAGCTCCTGGGAGCGGGGCTACAATGAGCAGTTCTTC.

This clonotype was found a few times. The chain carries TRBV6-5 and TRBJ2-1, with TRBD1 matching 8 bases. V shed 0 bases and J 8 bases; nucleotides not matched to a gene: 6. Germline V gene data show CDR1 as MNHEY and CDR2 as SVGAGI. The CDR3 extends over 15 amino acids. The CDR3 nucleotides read TGTGCCAGCAGTTACTCCGGACAGGGTATTGATGAGCAGTTCTTC. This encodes CASSYSGQGIDEQFF.

The CDR3 nucleotides are TGTGCCAGCACTTTCGGTTGGGTAAAGAACACTGAAGCTTTCTTT. Translation gives CASTFGWVKNTEAFF. The V gene is TRBV12-3 or TRBV12-4, the J gene TRBJ1-1, with no clear D. This CDR3 is 15 amino acids long. Trimming took 7 bases from V and 1 from J, leaving 16 bases between them.

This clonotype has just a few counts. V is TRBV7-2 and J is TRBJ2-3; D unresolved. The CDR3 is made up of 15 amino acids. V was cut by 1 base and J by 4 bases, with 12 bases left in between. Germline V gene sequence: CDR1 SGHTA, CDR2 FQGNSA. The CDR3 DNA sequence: TGTGCCAGCAGCTTAGGTCCATTCAGCGCAGATACGCAGTATTTT. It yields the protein CASSLGPFSADTQYF.

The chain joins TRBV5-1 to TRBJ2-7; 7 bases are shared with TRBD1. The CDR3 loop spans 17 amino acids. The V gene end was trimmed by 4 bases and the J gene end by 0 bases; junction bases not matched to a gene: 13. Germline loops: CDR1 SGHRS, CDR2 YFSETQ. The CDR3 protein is CASSLNLLRDSSYEQYF. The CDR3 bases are TGCGCCAGCAGCCTGAACCTACTCCGGGACAGCTCCTACGAGCAGTACTTC.

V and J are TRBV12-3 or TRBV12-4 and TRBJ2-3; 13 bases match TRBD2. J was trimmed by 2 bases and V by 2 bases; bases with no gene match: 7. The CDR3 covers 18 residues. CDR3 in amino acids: CASSLNRLAGGYTDTQYF. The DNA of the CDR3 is TGTGCCAGCAGTTTAAACCGACTAGCGGGGGGCTACACAGATACGCAGTATTTT.

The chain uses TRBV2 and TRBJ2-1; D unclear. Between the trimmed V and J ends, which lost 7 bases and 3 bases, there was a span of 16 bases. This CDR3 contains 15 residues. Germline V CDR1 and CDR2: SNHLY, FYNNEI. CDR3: CASKMNFNGYNEQFF. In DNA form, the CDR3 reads TGTGCCAGCAAGATGAATTTCAATGGCTACAATGAGCAGTTCTTC.

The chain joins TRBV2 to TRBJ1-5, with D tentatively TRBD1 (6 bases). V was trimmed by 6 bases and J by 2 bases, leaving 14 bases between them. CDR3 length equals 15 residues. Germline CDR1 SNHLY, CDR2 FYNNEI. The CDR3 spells CASRLTGSRNQPQHF. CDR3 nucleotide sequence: TGTGCCAGCAGGCTTACAGGGTCACGCAATCAGCCCCAGCATTTT. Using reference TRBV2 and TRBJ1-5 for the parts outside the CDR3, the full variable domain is EPEVTQTPSHQVTQMGQEVILRCVPISNHLYFYWYRQILGQKVEFLVSFYNNEISEKSEIFDDQFSVERPDGSNFTLKIRSTKLEDSAMYFCASRLTGSRNQPQHFGDGTRLSIL.

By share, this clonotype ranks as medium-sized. The CDR3 here is CASSVANNNEQFF. Here the CDR3 DNA reads TGTGCCAGCAGCGTAGCCAATAACAATGAGCAGTTCTTC. This chain connects TRBV9 to TRBJ2-1, with D unresolved. Trimming left V 0 bases short and J 5 bases short, with 6 bases between. The germline CDR1 and CDR2 sequences are SGDLS and YYNGEE. The CDR3 loop spans 13 amino acids.